The clone carrying this TCR beta chain showed up just a few times. This specimen belongs to a study of blood T cell repertoires in COVID-19. Trimming removed 4 bases from V and 5 bases from J, with 12 bases in between. There are 14 residues in the CDR3. Germline values: CDR1 LGHDT, CDR2 YNNKEL (reference sequence). The method was immunoSEQ multiplex PCR; TCRdb's version includes in-frame clones alone and lacks a portion of them. The profile covers 10,000 to 15,000 clones, with roughly 80% appearing a single time and around a third taken by the ten largest. This receptor was taken from a human donor in a cohort sampled during active COVID-19. The genes are TRBV3-1 (or the pseudogene TRBV3-2) and TRBJ1-3, with D hard to call. Input material: peripheral blood. CDR3 bases: TGTGCCAGCAGCCTTCTCCTTCTAAGAAACACCATATATTTT. Its protein product is CASSLLLLRNTIYF.